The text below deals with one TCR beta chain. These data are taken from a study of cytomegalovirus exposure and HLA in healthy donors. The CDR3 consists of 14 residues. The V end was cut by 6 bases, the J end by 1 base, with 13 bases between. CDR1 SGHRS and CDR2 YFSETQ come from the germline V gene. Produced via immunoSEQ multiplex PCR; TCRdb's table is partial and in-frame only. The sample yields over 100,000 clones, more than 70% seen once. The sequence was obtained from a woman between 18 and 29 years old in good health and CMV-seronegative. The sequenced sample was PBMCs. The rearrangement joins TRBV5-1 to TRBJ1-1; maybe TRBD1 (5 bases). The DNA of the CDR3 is TGCGCCAGCAATCCCGCGACAGAGAACACTGAAGCTTTCTTT. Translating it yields CASNPATENTEAFF.